The 21 T cell receptor beta chains below were found in one sample sequenced in a study of tumor-infiltrating lymphocytes in primary liver carcinoma. Co-extraction of RNA and DNA was performed on 20-30 mg of unsorted bulk tissue. From approximately 450 ng total RNA, TCR beta cDNA was generated with a primer in the constant region. For TCR beta, libraries were produced by three nested multiplex PCR rounds using slightly modified ARM-PCR. Running 10 cycles apiece, the first two PCR rounds relied on TRBV1-TRBV30 forward primers together with a C-beta reverse primer. Each CDR3 protein gets one entry after TCRdb re-called the multiplex PCR reads with MiXCR. This repertoire shows some 180,000 distinct CDR3 sequences, around four fifths found once; its top ten account for less than 20%. The sequencing sample was made of tumor tissue from primary liver carcinoma. The receptors come from a man aged 40-50 years with primary liver carcinoma and hepatitis B virus infection.

With respect to this clonotype: A single base separates this from a much larger clone, so it may be a read error. The chain combines TRBV28 with TRBJ2-5; no firm D call. The CDR3 covers 17 residues. CDR1 is MDHEN, CDR2 SYDVKM, per germline. The V and J ends lost 1 base and 3 bases respectively, with 18 bases between them. The CDR3 nucleotides read TGTGCCAGCAGTTTATCCGGCCCCCAAGGGTACGAAGAGACCCAGTACTTC. As protein: CASSLSGPQGYEETQYF.

Here the CDR3 reads CASSFGTCGEQFF. The CDR3 bases are TGTGCCAGCAGCTTCGGGACTTGCGGTGAGCAGTTCTTC. The J gene is TRBJ2-1, the V gene TRBV28; D is perhaps TRBD2 (6 bases). CDR3 length: 13 residues. The V end was cut by 6 bases, the J end by 9 bases, with 15 bases between. Germline CDR1 and CDR2: MDHEN and SYDVKM. Complete variable domain (other parts from reference TRBV28 and TRBJ2-1): DVKVTQSSRYLVKRTGEKVFLECVQDMDHENMFWYRQDPGLGLRLIYFSYDVKMKEKGDIPEGYSVSREKKERFSLILESASTNQTSMYLCASSFGTCGEQFFGPGTRLTVL.

This chain links TRBV11-2 with TRBJ2-1; 8 bases align to TRBD2. CDR3 length: 15 amino acids. V lost 11 bases, J lost 0 bases, and 9 bases stayed unmatched. Germline V gene data show CDR1 as SGHAT and CDR2 as FQNNGV. In DNA, the CDR3 is TGTGCCGGCATCCAGGGACTAGGCTCCTACAATGAGCAGTTCTTC. This gives the protein CAGIQGLGSYNEQFF.

Remarks on this clonotype: The junction departs from the called germline gene at one end, perhaps through a read error. The chain employs TRBV28 and TRBJ1-5; 8 bases agree with TRBD1. CDR1 MDHEN and CDR2 SYDVKM come from the germline V gene. The CDR3 contains 16 residues. The CDR3 region is CASSLYGNRGNHPQHF. The CDR3 DNA reads TGTGCCAGCAGTTTATATGGGAACAGGGGGAATCATCCCCAGCATTTT.

This clonotype was counted ten times or more. The chain joins TRBV5-1 to TRBJ2-1, with D uncertain. The CDR3 sequence is 15 residues long. Trimming pared 3 bases from V and 0 bases from J, leaving 10 bases between. Germline V gene lookup returns CDR1 SGHRS and CDR2 YFSETQ. CDR3 sequence (DNA): TGCGCCAGCAGCTCGACCCCGAGCTCCTACAATGAGCAGTTCTTC. Protein product: CASSSTPSSYNEQFF.

V is TRBV11-3 and J is TRBJ2-1; 8 bases agree with TRBD2. V trimming: 5 bases; J trimming: 16 bases; junction bases outside the gene matches: 13. This CDR3 region has 13 residues. Per the germline V gene, CDR1 is SGHNT and CDR2 is YENEEA. CDR3 residues: CASSILAEAGHFF. The CDR3, as DNA: TGTGCCAGCAGCATACTAGCGGAAGCCGGGCACTTCTTC. The entire variable domain, with the rest obtained from reference TRBV11-3 and TRBJ2-1, is as follows: EAGVVQSPRYKIIEKKQPVAFWCNPISGHNTLYWYLQNLGQGPELLIRYENEEAVDDSQLPKDRFSAERLKGVDSTLKIQPAELGDSAVYLCASSILAEAGHFFGPGTRLTVL.

The chain joins TRBV4-1 to TRBJ2-2; D remains ambiguous. Germline-derived CDR1 and CDR2 are MGHRA and YSYEKL. V shed 9 bases and J shed 12 bases, with 23 bases lying between them. The CDR3 spans 14 residues. The CDR3 DNA follows: TGCGCCAGTACCAGGACGAGGAACACCGAGAAGCTGTTTTTT. It is translated as CASTRTRNTEKLFF.

Comment on this clonotype: Sequence at one end of the junction differs from germline and may be a read error. Here the CDR3 reads CTSSPPGRADTQHF. DNA for the CDR3: TGTACCAGCAGCCCTCCGGGCCGGGCAGATACGCAGCATTTT. This sequence joins TRBV11-2 and TRBJ2-3, with unresolved D. The J call may be incorrect, as the DNA end agrees better with TRBJ1-5. The V gene's germline CDR1 is SGHAT and CDR2 FQNNGV. This CDR3 has 14 residues.

To note about this clonotype: This CDR3 fails to terminate in the conserved phenylalanine or tryptophan, so it likely reflects a read error. The chain combines TRBV29-1 with TRBJ2-7; D tentatively reads TRBD1 or TRBD2 (5 bases each). CDR1 is SQVTM and CDR2 is ANQGSEA in the germline V gene. There are 16 residues in the CDR3. Here the CDR3 DNA reads TGCAACGCCATGGCATCTGGGACCGGCACTCCCTACGAGCAGTACATC. Residues: CNAMASGTGTPYEQYI.

In regard to this clonotype: The conserved phenylalanine or tryptophan normally closing the CDR3 is absent here, so this likely arose from a read error. No DNA is shown, since the ends of the CDR3 on it are uncertain; the CDR3 is the one TCRdb lists. CDR3 residues: CASSSNGMRRLFNEQSS. The rearrangement links TRBV11-3 to TRBJ2-1. CDR1 and CDR2 (germline): SGHNT, YENEEA. Counting both end residues, the CDR3 totals 17 amino acids.

The chain is built from TRBV28 and TRBJ2-4, with a possible D match to TRBD2 (6 bases). CDR3 size: 14 residues. V lost 6 bases, J lost 1 base, and 10 bases lay in between. Germline CDR1 MDHEN, CDR2 SYDVKM. The CDR3 bases are TGTGCCAGCAGGGAGGGGCCGGCCAAAAACATTCAGTACTTC. It is translated as CASREGPAKNIQYF.

Concerning this clonotype itself: At one of its ends the junction is not consistent with the germline gene, which may arise from a read error. CDR3 sequence: CSVEDHGGWGTYTQYF. The DNA of the CDR3 is TGCAGCGTTGAAGATCACGGGGGCTGGGGCACATATACGCAGTATTTT. The V gene is TRBV29-1, the J gene TRBJ2-3, with D perhaps being TRBD1 or TRBD2 (6 bases each). Per the germline V gene, CDR1 is SQVTM and CDR2 is ANQGSEA. This CDR3 spans 16 amino acids.

The gene calls are TRBV6-5 and TRBJ1-4; TRBD1 matches 11 bases. Losses at the gene ends were 0 bases for V and 17 bases for J; bases not matched to a gene: 20. CDR3 size: 18 residues. CDR1 and CDR2 (germline): MNHEY, SVGAGI. CDR3 in DNA: TGTGCCAGCAGTTACTCAGGAGGGACAGGGGGGAAAAATGAAAAACCATTTTTT. Protein product: CASSYSGGTGGKNEKPFF.

Comments on this clonotype: The germline gene is not matched at one end of the junction; a read error may be the cause. J is TRBJ2-1 and V is TRBV4-1, with D unresolved. Germline V CDR1 and CDR2: MGHRA, YSYEKL. The CDR3 contains 15 residues. The CDR3 loop reads CASSLILGYGNEQFF. DNA for the CDR3: TGCGCCAGTAGCCTTATCCTGGGGTATGGCAATGAACAGTTCTTC.

With regard to this clonotype: A read error may account for a junction end that differs from germline. The chain employs TRBV6-6 and TRBJ1-6; 8 bases agree with TRBD1. Germline values: CDR1 MNHNY, CDR2 SVGAGI (reference sequence). CDR3 length: 14 amino acids. The CDR3 loop is CVSIHTGGSSPLHF. The CDR3, as DNA: TGTGTCAGCATCCACACAGGGGGAAGTTCGCCCCTCCACTTT.

As concerns this clonotype: It is likely a read error, because the conserved phenylalanine at the end of the CDR3 is missing. It is unclear where the CDR3 begins or ends on the DNA, so no DNA is shown, and the CDR3 is as TCRdb lists it. J is TRBJ1-1 and V is TRBV4-3; the table's D call of TRBD1 was not tested on the DNA. The CDR3 is made up of 15 amino acids, end residues included. CDR1 and CDR2 (germline): LGHNA, YSLEER. CDR3 sequence: CDSSQEFGKRTEVFY.

A remark on this clonotype: The junction does not match germline at one end; this may be a read error. The J gene is TRBJ1-6, the V gene TRBV4-1; 10 positions agree with TRBD1. Looked up from germline, CDR1 is MGHRA and CDR2 is YSYEKL. This CDR3 spans 17 amino acids. Here the CDR3 DNA reads TGCGCCAGCAGCCAAGACCGGGGACAGGGGTGTGGGTCACCCCTCCTTTTT. Its translation is CASSQDRGQGCGSPLLF.

Comment on this clonotype: One end of the junction is discordant with germline, which a read error may explain. J is TRBJ2-1 and V is TRBV12-3 or TRBV12-4; 9 bases align to TRBD1. CDR3 length equals 15 residues. CDR3 sequence (DNA): TGTGCCAGCAGTTTGGGACAGGGAGGTGTCAATGAGCGGTTCTTC. Translated: CASSLGQGGVNERFF.

The chain links TRBV14 to TRBJ2-1, with unresolved D. The CDR3 contains 16 residues. Germline CDR1 SGHDN, CDR2 FVKESK. V gave up 4 bases and J gave up 7 bases, with 20 bases separating them. The CDR3, as DNA: TGTGCCAGCAGCCCCTCGGACGAGTTCGGTAATAATGAGCAGTTCTTC. This codes for CASSPSDEFGNNEQFF. Filled out from reference TRBV14 and TRBJ2-1, the complete variable domain reads EAGVTQFPSHSVIEKGQTVTLRCDPISGHDNLYWYRRVMGKEIKFLLHFVKESKQDESGMPNNRFLAERTGGTYSTLKVQPAELEDSGVYFCASSPSDEFGNNEQFFGPGTRLTVL.

As to this clonotype: Its ends do not fully match the called genes, so a read error is possible. The rearrangement links TRBV12-3 or TRBV12-4 to TRBJ2-3; D is tentatively TRBD1 or TRBD2 (5 bases each). The CDR3 consists of 16 residues. CDR3 protein: CASSLDRRGGTDTQYF. The DNA for the CDR3 is TGTGCCAGTAGTTTAGACAGACGGGGAGGCACAGATACGCAGTATTTT.

A remark on this clonotype: Here the CDR3 omits its conserved ending phenylalanine or tryptophan, so a read error is the likely source. J is TRBJ2-1 and V is TRBV4-2, with 10 bases that match TRBD1. The CDR3 is 16 amino acids. Germline CDR1 LGHNA, CDR2 YNFKEQ. The CDR3 is CASTHAGGQGNNAQFL. CDR3 nucleotide sequence: TGTGCCAGCACCCACGCCGGGGGACAGGGGAACAATGCGCAGTTCTTA.